Below are 22 T cell receptor beta chains sequenced from a single sample in a study of T cells in localized non-small cell lung cancer. The table came from immunoSEQ multiplex PCR; TCRdb's copy has only in-frame clones and leaves some out. The sample contains some 78,000 clones, about 83% of which appear only once. The sequencing used peripheral blood, collected before any cancer treatment. The receptors stem from a man aged 40 to 70 with stage I lung adenocarcinoma.

This clone was counted only a few times. The V gene is TRBV7-3, the J gene TRBJ2-1; 7 bases are shared with TRBD2. Trimming at V came to 5 bases and at J to 4 bases, leaving 14 bases not matched to a gene. Per the germline V gene, CDR1 is SGHTA and CDR2 is FQGTGA. This CDR3 is built from 17 residues. The CDR3 sequence is CASSPGLGLAVYNEQFF. In nucleotides, the CDR3 is TGTGCCAGCAGCCCGGGCCTGGGGCTAGCGGTATACAATGAGCAGTTCTTC.

This clone came up a few times. V usage is TRBV2 and J usage is TRBJ1-2; D is unclear. The germline V gene encodes CDR1 SNHLY and CDR2 FYNNEI. Trimming removed 3 bases from V and 10 bases from J, with 9 bases in between. The CDR3 sequence is 11 residues long. The CDR3 here is CASSEDQIYTF. CDR3 bases: TGTGCCAGCAGTGAGGATCAAATCTACACCTTC.

The rearrangement uses TRBV28 and TRBJ2-2, with TRBD1 matching over 9 bases. The CDR3 has 16 residues. Germline CDR1 and CDR2: MDHEN and SYDVKM. V was pared by 5 bases and J by 4 bases, with 8 bases of the junction left unmatched. CDR3 nucleotides: TGTGCCAGCAGTCCCTCCGGGACAGGGTCCACCGGGGAGCTGTTTTTT. Protein product: CASSPSGTGSTGELFF.

The chain links TRBV4-3 to TRBJ2-7; no definite D call. The ends were cut back, 1 base at V and 0 bases at J, with 7 bases in the middle. The germline CDR1 and CDR2 sequences are LGHNA and YSLEER. CDR3 length: 14 amino acids. The CDR3 DNA is TGCGCCAGCAGCCAAGCTTACGCCTCCTACGAGCAGTACTTC. Protein sequence: CASSQAYASYEQYF.

This clone appeared once. The chain links TRBV19 to TRBJ2-1; TRBD2 agrees at 8 bases. Germline trimming cut 6 bases from V and 5 bases from J; bases unmatched to any gene: 15. The germline CDR1 and CDR2 sequences are LNHDA and SQIVND (reference sequence). The CDR3 consists of 17 residues. The CDR3 loop reads CASSRRAAGGGDNEQFF. CDR3 coding DNA: TGTGCCAGTAGCCGTCGAGCGGCGGGAGGTGGGGACAATGAGCAGTTCTTC.

This rearrangement joins TRBV10-3 to TRBJ2-2; D gene uncertain. Between the trimmed V and J ends, which lost 6 bases and 2 bases, there was a span of 7 bases. Germline assignment: CDR1 ENHRY and CDR2 SYGVKD. There are 13 residues in the CDR3. The chain's CDR3 is CAIRGLNTGELFF. DNA of the CDR3: TGTGCCATCAGGGGATTAAACACCGGGGAGCTGTTTTTT.

The rearrangement uses TRBV13 and TRBJ2-1; 10 bases fit TRBD2. There are 15 residues in the CDR3. Germline V gene data show CDR1 as PRHDT and CDR2 as FYEKMQ (reference sequence). V shed 1 base and J 8 bases; nucleotides not matched to a gene: 5. The CDR3 sequence: CASSLAAGGLDEQFF. The CDR3 bases are TGTGCCAGCAGCTTAGCAGCGGGAGGGCTGGATGAGCAGTTCTTC.

V and J are TRBV6-5 and TRBJ1-2; no reliable D call. V lost 5 bases, J lost 7 bases, and 8 bases lay in between. The germline CDR1 and CDR2 sequences are MNHEY and SVGAGI. The CDR3 runs 11 residues. Written as DNA, the CDR3 is TGTGCCAGCAGTCCTCGAGGTGGCTACACCTTC. Encoded protein: CASSPRGGYTF.

Judged by abundance, this clone is medium-sized. The chain employs TRBV30 and TRBJ1-1; 7 bases line up with TRBD1. This CDR3 comprises 16 residues. V lost 3 bases and J lost 1; bases outside the gene matches: 11. CDR1 and CDR2 (germline): GTSNPN, SVGIG (reference sequence). The CDR3 nucleotides read TGTGCCTGGAGGGGGACAGCCGGCCTAGGGAACACTGAAGCTTTCTTT. This sequence encodes CAWRGTAGLGNTEAFF.

The gene calls are TRBV5-6 and TRBJ1-6; D is unclear. Germline CDR1 SGHDT, CDR2 YYEEEE. The CDR3 has 13 residues. Trimming shortened V by 4 bases and J by 8 bases, and 10 bases separated the two germline ends. CDR3: CASSPNLDSPLHF. The CDR3 DNA sequence: TGTGCCAGCAGCCCGAACCTGGATTCACCCCTCCACTTT.

The CDR3 protein is CASSLSATGHSGNTIYF. The CDR3 region has the DNA TGTGCCAGCTCACTTTCCGCGACGGGCCACTCTGGAAACACCATATATTTT. V is TRBV18 and J is TRBJ1-3; D is ambiguous. The germline gives CDR1 KGHSH, CDR2 LQKENI. V was shortened by 4 bases and J by 0 bases, with 16 bases between the two germline ends. The CDR3 spans 17 residues.

The chain is built from TRBV27 and TRBJ1-2; the match to TRBD1 covers 9 bases. CDR3 length: 17 residues. CDR1 is MNHEY, CDR2 SMNVEV, per germline (reference sequence). Trimming removed 2 bases from V and 4 bases from J; junction bases left unmatched: 11. This chain's CDR3 is CASSLAQGQGPGYGYTF. CDR3 coding DNA: TGTGCCAGCAGTTTAGCGCAGGGACAGGGACCTGGCTATGGCTACACCTTC.

The V and J genes are TRBV2 and TRBJ2-7; 8 bases map to TRBD1. J lost 0 bases, V lost 1 base, and 2 bases had no gene match. The CDR3 extends over 15 amino acids. Germline V CDR1 and CDR2: SNHLY, FYNNEI. CDR3: CASSEGQGSSYEQYF. The CDR3 DNA reads as TGTGCCAGCAGTGAAGGACAGGGGAGCTCCTACGAGCAGTACTTC.

This clone has only a few counts. This chain links TRBV28 with TRBJ1-1; D unresolved. Trimming pared 4 bases from V and 5 bases from J, leaving 8 bases between. This CDR3 is built from 12 residues. The germline V gene has CDR1 MDHEN and CDR2 SYDVKM. This CDR3 reads CASSSPTTEAFF. The DNA for the CDR3 is TGTGCCAGCAGTTCCCCTACTACTGAAGCTTTCTTT.

The chain has TRBV11-2 and TRBJ2-7; no firm D call. The ends were cut back, 2 bases at V and 1 base at J, with 9 bases in the middle. Germline loops: CDR1 SGHAT, CDR2 FQNNGV. The CDR3 contains 14 residues. CDR3 in DNA: TGTGCCAGCAGCTTAAAAATAGGGTCCTACGAGCAGTACTTC. It encodes CASSLKIGSYEQYF.

The chain uses TRBV28 and TRBJ2-1; possible D gene TRBD2, 5 bases. CDR3 length: 12 residues. The V and J ends lost 6 bases and 6 bases respectively, with 9 bases between them. Germline values: CDR1 MDHEN, CDR2 SYDVKM. DNA for the CDR3: TGTGCCAGCAGATCCCTAGCCAATGAGCAGTTCTTC. This sequence encodes CASRSLANEQFF.

This chain links TRBV19 with TRBJ1-1; D uncertain. Germline-derived CDR1 and CDR2 are LNHDA and SQIVND (reference sequence). CDR3 length: 17 residues. V dropped 4 bases and J dropped 1 base, with 19 bases sitting between them. The CDR3 loop reads CASSRADLGRGNTEAFF. CDR3 sequence (DNA): TGTGCCAGTAGTAGAGCGGACCTTGGACGGGGGAACACTGAAGCTTTCTTT.

This clone has just a few counts. The chain joins TRBV7-2 to TRBJ2-2; D unclear. Per germline, CDR1 SGHTA and CDR2 FQGNSA. This CDR3 contains 14 residues. V dropped 3 bases and J dropped 7 bases, with 12 bases sitting between them. The CDR3 nucleotides are TGTGCCAGCAGCTTCGGTCAGCTCCTCGGGGAGCTGTTTTTT. Amino acids: CASSFGQLLGELFF.

V is TRBV11-1 and J is TRBJ2-5, with 7 bases identical to TRBD1. Trimming took 5 bases from V and 4 from J; bases not matched to a gene: 7. Germline V gives CDR1 SGHAT, CDR2 FQDESV (reference sequence). This CDR3 is built from 14 residues. CDR3 DNA: TGTGCCAGCAGCCTCGGACAGGCACCAGAGACCCAGTACTTC. Protein sequence: CASSLGQAPETQYF.

The chain has TRBV7-3 and TRBJ2-1, with D possibly being TRBD1 (6 bases). CDR1 and CDR2 (germline): SGHTA, FQGTGA. V lost 2 bases and J lost 0, with 11 bases in between. CDR3 length: 16 residues. For the CDR3, the DNA is TGTGCCAGCAGCTTATTAGGGGGAAGCTCCTACAATGAGCAGTTCTTC. Residues: CASSLLGGSSYNEQFF.

CDR3 sequence (DNA): TGCGCCAGCAGCGGGGGGACAGGGGATGTTGGCTATGGCTACACCTTC. The encoded protein is CASSGGTGDVGYGYTF. The genes are TRBV5-1 and TRBJ1-2; TRBD1 agrees at 10 bases. The V gene end was trimmed by 4 bases and the J gene end by 4 bases; junction bases not matched to a gene: 10. The germline gives CDR1 SGHRS, CDR2 YFSETQ. CDR3 size: 16 residues.

The chain links TRBV2 to TRBJ1-1; TRBD1 aligns across 9 bases. V lost 6 bases and J lost 1; bases outside the gene matches: 6. In germline, CDR1 is SNHLY, CDR2 FYNNEI. The length of the CDR3 is 15 residues. This chain's CDR3 is CASSPLQGANTEAFF. As DNA, the CDR3 is TGTGCCAGCAGCCCTCTACAGGGGGCGAACACTGAAGCTTTCTTT.